The next 31 T cell receptor beta chains were all read from a single sample in a study of CD4 T cells in relation to SARS-CoV-2 and coronaviruses. The unexposed donors gave CD4+ T cells in about 2011-2018, prior to COVID-19. TCRdb keeps only in-frame clones here, not all; method: immunoSEQ multiplex PCR. The sample yields 65,000 or so clones, about 94% seen once. Sequences were obtained from naive CD4+ T cells from PBMCs. Subset here: naive CD4+ T cells isolated by negative enrichment. The receptors were sampled from a human donor in good health.

V is TRBV4-1 and J is TRBJ2-7; 7 positions match TRBD1. The CDR3 length is 15 residues. V shed 1 base and J 0 bases; nucleotides not matched to a gene: 3. The V gene's germline CDR1 is MGHRA and CDR2 YSYEKL. CDR3 DNA sequence: TGCGCCAGCAGCCAAGGCACAGGGGTCTCCTACGAGCAGTACTTC. Its translation is CASSQGTGVSYEQYF.

The V and J genes are TRBV2 and TRBJ2-5; 12 nucleotides line up with TRBD2. The CDR3 runs 16 residues. Per the germline V gene, CDR1 is SNHLY and CDR2 is FYNNEI. Trimming at V came to 6 bases and at J to 5 bases, leaving 10 bases not matched to a gene. The CDR3 DNA is TGTGCCAGCAGATCTAACCCCGGGACTAGCGGGGAGACCCAGTACTTC. Protein product: CASRSNPGTSGETQYF.

V gene TRBV7-3 combines with J gene TRBJ2-2, with D perhaps matching TRBD2 (5 bases). The length of the CDR3 is 15 residues. V lost 0 bases and J lost 6, with 11 bases in between. CDR1 and CDR2 (germline): SGHTA, FQGTGA. The chain's CDR3 is CASSLTPPGAGELFF. DNA for the CDR3: TGTGCCAGCAGCTTAACTCCGCCCGGGGCCGGGGAGCTGTTTTTT.

V and J are TRBV6-5 and TRBJ1-2, with a tentative D call TRBD1 (5 bases). Germline V gene sequence: CDR1 MNHEY, CDR2 SVGAGI. This CDR3 is built from 15 residues. V was pared by 2 bases and J by 0 bases, with 10 bases between. The CDR3 is CASSYQGTANYGYTF. CDR3 bases: TGTGCCAGCAGTTACCAGGGCACAGCTAACTATGGCTACACCTTC.

DNA of the CDR3: TGCAGCGCATCATGGGGGGTCAATCAGCCCCAGCATTTT. Its protein product is CSASWGVNQPQHF. V is TRBV29-1 and J is TRBJ1-5; a weak D match, TRBD1 (5 bases). V was shortened by 7 bases and J by 3 bases, with 13 bases between the two germline ends. Germline-derived CDR1 and CDR2 are SQVTM and ANQGSEA. This CDR3 contains 13 residues.

This sequence joins TRBV18 and TRBJ1-4; D gene ambiguous. From germline, CDR1 is KGHSH and CDR2 LQKENI. V dropped 2 bases and J dropped 3 bases, with 4 bases sitting between them. CDR3 length: 13 residues. CDR3 loop: CASSPNPNEKLFF. The CDR3 nucleotides read TGTGCCAGCTCACCAAACCCTAATGAAAAACTGTTTTTT. The full variable domain, completed using reference TRBV18 and TRBJ1-4, is NAGVMQNPRHLVRRRGQEARLRCSPMKGHSHVYWYRQLPEEGLKFMVYLQKENIIDESGMPKERFSAEFPKEGPSILRIQQVVRGDSAAYFCASSPNPNEKLFFGSGTQLSVL.

V and J are TRBV28 and TRBJ1-5; no reliable D call. This CDR3 has 15 residues. From germline, CDR1 is MDHEN and CDR2 SYDVKM. Trimming took off 1 base at V and 6 bases at J, with 13 bases between the two ends. CDR3 nucleotide sequence: TGTGCCAGCAGTTTATCGGGCCCGGTCACTCAGCCCCAGCATTTT. It yields the protein CASSLSGPVTQPQHF.

This clone showed up just once. The chain employs TRBV28 and TRBJ2-2; 14 positions match TRBD2. CDR3 length: 17 residues. Losses at the gene ends were 6 bases for V and 7 bases for J; bases not matched to a gene: 10. Per germline, CDR1 MDHEN and CDR2 SYDVKM. CDR3 in amino acids: CASRGGGLAGAVGELFF. Here the CDR3 DNA reads TGTGCCAGCAGAGGGGGGGGACTAGCGGGAGCCGTCGGGGAGCTGTTTTTT.

The chain combines TRBV6-2 or TRBV6-3 with TRBJ2-5; 13 bases align to TRBD2. The V gene's germline CDR1 is MNHEY and CDR2 SVGEGT. V was clipped by 4 bases and J by 4 bases; unmatched bases: 6. The CDR3 runs to 16 residues. The CDR3 nucleotides read TGTGCCAGCAGTTTTGGACTAGCGGGAGCGGTAGAGACCCAGTACTTC. This sequence encodes CASSFGLAGAVETQYF.

The genes are TRBV11-2 and TRBJ2-5; 10 nucleotides agree with TRBD2. The CDR3 totals 18 residues. CDR1 and CDR2 from the germline V gene are SGHAT and FQNNGV. The junction had 16 bases not matched to a gene; V was cut back by 4 bases and J by 5 bases. The CDR3: CASSSFLGAGLAMETQYF. The CDR3 DNA is TGTGCCAGCAGCTCCTTTCTGGGGGCGGGACTAGCGATGGAGACCCAGTACTTC.

This clone was observed once. This chain connects TRBV5-1 to TRBJ2-5; the D call may be TRBD1 or TRBD2 (6 bases each). The V end was cut by 2 bases, the J end by 4 bases, with 12 bases between. CDR1 and CDR2 from the germline V gene are SGHRS and YFSETQ. The CDR3 runs 14 residues. Written as DNA, the CDR3 is TGCGCCAGCAGCTTAGGGGGGACGCCAGAGACCCAGTACTTC. Its translation: CASSLGGTPETQYF.

This rearrangement joins TRBV11-2 to TRBJ2-1, with 7 bases identical to TRBD2. Unmatched junction bases numbered 15, after V lost 6 bases and J lost 4 bases. The CDR3 is 17 amino acids. Germline CDR1 and CDR2: SGHAT and FQNNGV. For the CDR3, the DNA is TGTGCCAGCAGTCGCAGCGGGAACCTGAAAGATTACAATGAGCAGTTCTTC. It encodes CASSRSGNLKDYNEQFF.

The chain has TRBV9 and TRBJ2-7; 7 bases are a match to TRBD1. The CDR3 is 13 amino acids. V gave up 4 bases and J gave up 4 bases; unmatched junction bases: 5. The germline V gene encodes CDR1 SGDLS and CDR2 YYNGEE. CDR3 DNA sequence: TGTGCCAGCAGCACAGGGGAAGAGTACGAGCAGTACTTC. Translated: CASSTGEEYEQYF. Based on the CDR3 plus reference TRBV9 and TRBJ2-7, the full variable domain is DSGVTQTPKHLITATGQRVTLRCSPRSGDLSVYWYQQSLDQGLQFLIQYYNGEERAKGNILERFSAQQFPDLHSELNLSSLELGDSALYFCASSTGEEYEQYFGPGTRLTVT.

The rearrangement joins TRBV6-5 to TRBJ2-1; the D call may be TRBD1 or TRBD2 (6 bases each). CDR1 MNHEY and CDR2 SVGAGI come from the germline V gene. Trimming pared 6 bases from V and 5 bases from J, leaving 14 bases between. The CDR3 is 14 amino acids. DNA for the CDR3: TGTGCCAGCAGCCGACTAGGGGGGAACAATGAGCAGTTCTTC. It is translated as CASSRLGGNNEQFF.

The chain has TRBV6-2 or TRBV6-3 and TRBJ2-1; 13 bases match TRBD2. Germline V gene sequence: CDR1 MNHEY, CDR2 SVGEGT. Germline trimming cut 3 bases from V and 7 bases from J; bases unmatched to any gene: 6. This CDR3 has 16 residues. CDR3 bases: TGTGCCAGCAGTTATCCGGGACTAGCGGGAAAAAATGAGCAGTTCTTC. Its protein is CASSYPGLAGKNEQFF.

V usage is TRBV6-5 and J usage is TRBJ2-2; D is uncertain. CDR1 is MNHEY and CDR2 is SVGAGI in the germline V gene. Trimming stripped 6 bases from V and 7 bases from J, with 9 bases between. The CDR3 loop spans 12 amino acids. The CDR3 sequence is CASSWKVGELFF. In nucleotides, the CDR3 is TGTGCCAGCAGCTGGAAGGTCGGGGAGCTGTTTTTT.

The chain links TRBV7-3 to TRBJ2-1; TRBD2 matches 10 bases. This CDR3 has 16 residues. Germline CDR1 SGHTA, CDR2 FQGTGA. Trimming at V came to 4 bases and at J to 3 bases, leaving 6 bases not matched to a gene. The CDR3 DNA is TGTGCCAGCAGCTCGTATAGCGGGGGGTTCTACAATGAGCAGTTCTTC. This translates into CASSSYSGGFYNEQFF.

The chain joins TRBV5-4 to TRBJ2-2, with 9 bases matching TRBD2. J was trimmed by 7 bases and V by 0 bases; bases with no gene match: 7. Germline V CDR1 and CDR2: SGHNT, YYREEE (reference sequence). The CDR3 spans 16 residues. The CDR3 spells CASSLVAGVAGGELFF. The CDR3 DNA follows: TGTGCCAGCAGCTTGGTAGCGGGAGTGGCTGGCGGGGAGCTGTTTTTT. The full variable domain, completed using reference TRBV5-4 and TRBJ2-2, is ETGVTQSPTHLIKTRGQQVTLRCSSQSGHNTVSWYQQALGQGPQFIFQYYREEENGRGNFPPRFSGLQFPNYSSELNVNALELDDSALYLCASSLVAGVAGGELFFGEGSRLTVL.

The CDR3 is CASSQPTGVGNTIYF. The CDR3 DNA sequence: TGCGCCAGCAGCCAACCGACAGGGGTAGGAAACACCATATATTTT. V usage is TRBV4-1 and J usage is TRBJ1-3; TRBD1 matches at 8 bases. J was trimmed by 4 bases and V by 2 bases; bases with no gene match: 4. Germline V CDR1 and CDR2: MGHRA, YSYEKL. The CDR3 consists of 15 residues.

V usage is TRBV4-1 and J usage is TRBJ2-7; the D is unclear. The germline V gene has CDR1 MGHRA and CDR2 YSYEKL. The CDR3 loop spans 16 amino acids. The V gene lost 1 base and the J gene lost 0 bases, with 13 bases spanning the gap. For the CDR3, the DNA is TGCGCCAGCAGCCAAGGGTCCAGTGCGAGCTCCTACGAGCAGTACTTC. Amino acid sequence: CASSQGSSASSYEQYF.

J is TRBJ1-5 and V is TRBV19; D gene uncertain. The CDR3 extends over 13 amino acids. V dropped 4 bases and J dropped 3 bases, with 7 bases sitting between them. Germline V gives CDR1 LNHDA, CDR2 SQIVND (reference sequence). CDR3 DNA sequence: TGTGCCAGTAGTAACTGGGCCAATCAGCCCCAGCATTTT. Translated, it gives CASSNWANQPQHF.

The V and J genes are TRBV27 and TRBJ2-7, with 7 bases aligning to TRBD2. This CDR3 is built from 16 residues. V dropped 5 bases and J dropped 0; count of bases not matched to a gene: 10. CDR1 and CDR2 (germline): MNHEY, SMNVEV (reference sequence). DNA of the CDR3: TGTGCCAGCAGTCCCAAAGGACTAGTGTCCTCCTACGAGCAGTACTTC. Translated: CASSPKGLVSSYEQYF.

The chain combines TRBV4-2 with TRBJ1-5; tentative D call: TRBD1 (5 bases). CDR3 length: 15 amino acids. Germline V gives CDR1 LGHNA, CDR2 YNFKEQ. V lost 0 bases and J 4 bases, leaving 10 bases between the germline ends. CDR3 coding DNA: TGTGCCAGCAGCCAAGAACGGACACAAAATCAGCCCCAGCATTTT. Translation: CASSQERTQNQPQHF.

V usage is TRBV9 and J usage is TRBJ1-5, with D unresolved. Per germline, CDR1 SGDLS and CDR2 YYNGEE. This CDR3 region has 13 residues. Trimming removed 4 bases from V and 3 bases from J, with 8 bases in between. The CDR3 coding sequence is TGTGCCAGCAGCTTAGACATCAATCAGCCCCAGCATTTT. Protein product: CASSLDINQPQHF.

This clone was detected once. The chain has TRBV28 and TRBJ2-2; 7 nucleotides line up with TRBD2. This CDR3 has 15 residues. J lost 5 bases, V lost 7 bases, and 10 bases had no gene match. Germline CDR1 MDHEN, CDR2 SYDVKM. The CDR3 spells CASKGPEAGTGELFF. In DNA form, the CDR3 reads TGTGCCAGCAAAGGCCCGGAAGCGGGGACCGGGGAGCTGTTTTTT.

The chain is built from TRBV30 and TRBJ2-1, with 8 bases identical to TRBD1. V shed 0 bases, J shed 3 bases, and the junction held 4 bases outside the gene matches. In germline, CDR1 is GTSNPN, CDR2 SVGIG (reference sequence). This CDR3 is built from 15 residues. The chain's CDR3 is CAWSVVRGHYNEQFF. CDR3 nucleotides: TGTGCCTGGAGTGTGGTCAGGGGGCACTACAATGAGCAGTTCTTC.

V is TRBV28 and J is TRBJ2-7; 7 positions agree with TRBD2. J was trimmed by 3 bases and V by 10 bases; bases with no gene match: 15. Germline-derived CDR1 and CDR2 are MDHEN and SYDVKM. The CDR3 runs to 15 residues. The DNA of the CDR3 is TGTGCCACCGGATCGAGCGGGGCTACTATCTACGAGCAGTACTTC. The encoded protein is CATGSSGATIYEQYF.

The chain employs TRBV4-2 and TRBJ2-1, with 7 bases identical to TRBD2. CDR1 LGHNA and CDR2 YNFKEQ come from the germline V gene. The CDR3 totals 16 residues. Unmatched junction bases numbered 8, after V lost 4 bases and J lost 2 bases. CDR3 sequence: CASSPTSGATYNEQFF. As DNA, the CDR3 is TGTGCCAGCAGCCCGACCAGCGGGGCCACCTACAATGAGCAGTTCTTC.

The chain recombines TRBV2 with TRBJ2-2, with 9 bases identical to TRBD1. V trimming: 6 bases; J trimming: 9 bases; junction bases outside the gene matches: 2. There are 12 residues in the CDR3. Germline V gene sequence: CDR1 SNHLY, CDR2 FYNNEI. The DNA for the CDR3 is TGTGCCAGCAGGACAGGGGGAAGGGAGCTGTTTTTT. This codes for CASRTGGRELFF.

V is TRBV6-5 and J is TRBJ2-7; the match to TRBD2 covers 10 bases. Germline lookup yields CDR1 MNHEY and CDR2 SVGAGI. The ends lost 6 bases at V and 7 bases at J; junction bases unmatched: 9. This CDR3 has 14 amino acids. The chain's CDR3 is CASRRLAGVGEQYF. CDR3 in DNA: TGTGCCAGCAGACGGCTAGCGGGAGTTGGAGAGCAGTACTTC.

The V and J genes are TRBV13 and TRBJ2-3; D ambiguous. Germline V lookup: CDR1 PRHDT, CDR2 FYEKMQ (reference sequence). CDR3 size: 11 residues. V was trimmed by 5 bases and J by 6 bases, leaving 6 bases between them. CDR3 coding DNA: TGTGCCAGCAGCGTGGCGGATACGCAGTATTTT. It encodes CASSVADTQYF.